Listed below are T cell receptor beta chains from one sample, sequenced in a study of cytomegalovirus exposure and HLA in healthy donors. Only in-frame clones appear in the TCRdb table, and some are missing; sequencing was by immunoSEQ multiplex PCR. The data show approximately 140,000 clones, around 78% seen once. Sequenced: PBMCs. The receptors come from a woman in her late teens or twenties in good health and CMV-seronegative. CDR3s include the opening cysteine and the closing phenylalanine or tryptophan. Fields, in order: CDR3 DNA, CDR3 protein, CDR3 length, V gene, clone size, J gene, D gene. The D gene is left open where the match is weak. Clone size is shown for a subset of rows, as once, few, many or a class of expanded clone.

TGTGCCTGGAGTTGGGGCAGCTCCTATGGCTACACCTTC	CAWSWGSSYGYTF	13	TRBV30	few	TRBJ1-2	NA
TGTGCCAGTATGGGGCAGGGAGGCACTGAAGCTTTCTTT	CASMGQGGTEAFF	13	TRBV19	NA	TRBJ1-1	NA
TGTGCCAGCATTCGGGGACAGGCGAACACTGAAGCTTTCTTT	CASIRGQANTEAFF	14	TRBV2	few	TRBJ1-1	TRBD1
TGTGCCAGCAGTTACGGGGGGAGCGCCCTCCACTTT	CASSYGGSALHF	12	TRBV6-5	NA	TRBJ1-6	NA
TGTGCCAGTAGTACCACCTACTTCATTCCCTATGGCTACACCTTC	CASSTTYFIPYGYTF	15	TRBV19	few	TRBJ1-2	NA
TGTGCCAGCAGCCTACAGGGGGTTTATGGCTACACCTTC	CASSLQGVYGYTF	13	TRBV7-9	NA	TRBJ1-2	TRBD1
TGCACCAGCAGCCCCCCAGGGGGATGGCTAAATGAAAAACTGTTTTTT	CTSSPPGGWLNEKLFF	16	TRBV1	NA	TRBJ1-4	NA
TGCGCCAGCAGCTTGGAAGGGACAGGGGGCTACACCTTC	CASSLEGTGGYTF	13	TRBV5-1	once	TRBJ1-2	TRBD1
TGTGCCACCAGCAGAGATTTAATGAACACTGAAGCTTTCTTT	CATSRDLMNTEAFF	14	TRBV15	few	TRBJ1-1	NA
TGTGCCAGCAGCGTAAGGGGACAACTCACAGATACGCAGTATTTT	CASSVRGQLTDTQYF	15	TRBV9	few	TRBJ2-3	NA
TGTGCCAGCAGCTTAGACAGGAATCAGCCCCAGCATTTT	CASSLDRNQPQHF	13	TRBV7-3	NA	TRBJ1-5	NA
TGTGCCAGTAGTTCAGGGAAAAACACTGAAGCTTTCTTT	CASSSGKNTEAFF	13	TRBV19	NA	TRBJ1-1	NA
TGTGCCAGCAGCTTACCGGTAGGGGGGGGCAATGAGCAGTTCTTC	CASSLPVGGGNEQFF	15	TRBV11-2	NA	TRBJ2-1	NA
TGCGCCAGTACGACCGGCCCGGGGAACCAAGAGACCCAGTACTTC	CASTTGPGNQETQYF	15	TRBV5-1	NA	TRBJ2-5	NA
TGCGCCAGCAGCCCGGACAGGTTTGAAAAACTGTTTTTT	CASSPDRFEKLFF	13	TRBV5-1	NA	TRBJ1-4	TRBD1
TGTGCCAGTACGGGCACAGATACGCAGTATTTT	CASTGTDTQYF	11	TRBV19	NA	TRBJ2-3	NA
TGTGCCAGCAGCCCCGTGGGAGGGGACGGGACCCAGTACTTC	CASSPVGGDGTQYF	14	TRBV7-2	NA	TRBJ2-5	TRBD2
TGCGCCAGCAGCCAATTAAAGGGGGCGAGCACAGATACGCAGTATTTT	CASSQLKGASTDTQYF	16	TRBV4-3	NA	TRBJ2-3	TRBD1
TGCGCCAGCAGTCGTCCGAGGACAGGGAATGAAAAACTGCTTTTT	CASSRPRTGNEKLLF	15	TRBV4-1	NA	TRBJ1-4	TRBD1
TGTGCCAGCAGTGCGCGGGTGGGCTCTGGAAACACCATATATTTT	CASSARVGSGNTIYF	15	TRBV25-1	NA	TRBJ1-3	NA
TGCGCCAGCAGCAGCGGACTAGCCAGCACAGATACGCAGTATTTT	CASSSGLASTDTQYF	15	TRBV4-1	few	TRBJ2-3	TRBD2
TGTGCCAGCAGCAACACACTAGGGGGGGTGGAGACCCAGTACTTC	CASSNTLGGVETQYF	15	TRBV7-6	NA	TRBJ2-5	NA
TGTGCCAGCAGTTACTCCGAGCTACAGGGCTACACCTTC	CASSYSELQGYTF	13	TRBV6-5	NA	TRBJ1-2	NA
TGTGCCAGCAGCCGGGGACTAGCGGGGGGTGGAACCACAGATACGCAGTATTTT	CASSRGLAGGGTTDTQYF	18	TRBV7-9	NA	TRBJ2-3	TRBD2
TGTGCCAGCACCGAATCTAGCGCCCAAGAGACCCAGTACTTC	CASTESSAQETQYF	14	TRBV6-5	NA	TRBJ2-5	NA
TGTGCCAGCAGTTTCTGGGCGGGGTACCAAGAGACCCAGTACTTC	CASSFWAGYQETQYF	15	TRBV6-5	NA	TRBJ2-5	NA
TGCGCCAGCAGCCCCCCCGGCGAGGTGAACTATGGCTACACCTTC	CASSPPGEVNYGYTF	15	TRBV4-1	NA	TRBJ1-2	NA
TGTGCCAGCAGCTACATAGCGGGGGCCTACAATGAGCAGTTCTTC	CASSYIAGAYNEQFF	15	TRBV7-8	NA	TRBJ2-1	TRBD2
TGTGCCAGCAGTGAAGTCGGCGACAGAGTAGCTAACTATGGCTACACCTTC	CASSEVGDRVANYGYTF	17	TRBV6-1	NA	TRBJ1-2	NA
TGTGCCTGGAGTAGTATAGGGACTAGCGGGATTGGTGAGCAGTTCTTC	CAWSSIGTSGIGEQFF	16	TRBV30	NA	TRBJ2-1	TRBD2
TGTGCCAGCAGCCAAGGGACAGGGCAGCCCCAGCATTTT	CASSQGTGQPQHF	13	TRBV4-2	NA	TRBJ1-5	TRBD1
TGCGCCAGCAGCCAAGCTGGGGCGGGAGGGAACACAGATACGCAGTATTTT	CASSQAGAGGNTDTQYF	17	TRBV4-3	few	TRBJ2-3	TRBD2
TGTGCCAGCAGTTTCCTAGCCGGTACGCAGTATTTT	CASSFLAGTQYF	12	TRBV27	NA	TRBJ2-3	NA
TGTGCCAGCAGCTTAGAACAGCCCTACGAGCAGTACTTC	CASSLEQPYEQYF	13	TRBV11-2	NA	TRBJ2-7	NA
TGTGCCAGCAGTTTGGAGAGGGTTTCACCCCTCCACTTT	CASSLERVSPLHF	13	TRBV27	NA	TRBJ1-6	NA
TGTGCCAGCAGTTTGACTTCAACTAATGAAAAACTGTTTTTT	CASSLTSTNEKLFF	14	TRBV6-5	NA	TRBJ1-4	NA
TGTGCCAGCAGCCGGGAGGAAGCCAAAAACATTCAGTACTTC	CASSREEAKNIQYF	14	TRBV9	NA	TRBJ2-4	TRBD2
TGTGCCAGCAGCTTCGGGGGACGGCAGCCCCAGCATTTT	CASSFGGRQPQHF	13	TRBV7-2	NA	TRBJ1-5	NA
TGTGCCAGCAATACACAGGGGGATAGGGAAAAACTGTTTTTT	CASNTQGDREKLFF	14	TRBV28	NA	TRBJ1-4	TRBD1
TGTGCCAGCAGTTTATACGGTCTTAGGGGACAGGGGGCGTTTGGCTACACCTTC	CASSLYGLRGQGAFGYTF	18	TRBV27	NA	TRBJ1-2	TRBD1
TGTGCCAGCCGCGATACGAGGGGCACAGATACGCAGTATTTT	CASRDTRGTDTQYF	14	TRBV5-4	NA	TRBJ2-3	NA
TGTGCCAGCAGCTCAGGGGATACGAACACCGGGGAGCTGTTTTTT	CASSSGDTNTGELFF	15	TRBV4-2	few	TRBJ2-2	NA
TGCGCCAGCAGCTTCGGGGGAGCCAACGTCCTGACTTTC	CASSFGGANVLTF	13	TRBV5-1	NA	TRBJ2-6	NA
TGTGCCAGCACCCTCGCGATGACAGGGGGTCGGACCGGGGAGCTGTTTTTT	CASTLAMTGGRTGELFF	17	TRBV28	once	TRBJ2-2	TRBD1
TGTGCCAGTTCAGGGGGGACCTGGGCCGCGAATTCACCCCTCCACTTT	CASSGGTWAANSPLHF	16	TRBV18	NA	TRBJ1-6	TRBD1
TGTGCCAGCAGCTTAGGGGACAGGGATTACAATGAGCAGTTCTTC	CASSLGDRDYNEQFF	15	TRBV7-9	NA	TRBJ2-1	TRBD1
TGCGCCAGCAGCCAAGACAGGGGTCCCTACGAGCAGTACTTC	CASSQDRGPYEQYF	14	TRBV4-3	once	TRBJ2-7	NA
TGTGCCAGCAGCGTAGGACTGGTAGATACGCAGTATTTT	CASSVGLVDTQYF	13	TRBV9	few	TRBJ2-3	NA